The text below deals with one TCR beta chain. Its antigen is unknown. This specimen belongs to a study of T cell repertoires in cytomegalovirus infection. Study-wide results and limits: CMV-specific HLA-C-restricted TCR beta clonotypes dominated the ex vivo response.

V lost 2 bases to trimming and J lost 2 bases; unmatched junction nucleotides: 7. The CDR3 is made up of 16 amino acids. The germline CDR1 and CDR2 sequences are SEHNR and FQNEAQ (reference sequence). A single record per CDR3 protein comes from TCRdb applying MiXCR to the reads. Of hundreds of thousands of distinct CDR3 sequences listed, about 39% are singletons. This material consisted of cultured PBMCs, taken from culture after CMV antigen stimulation. The chain joins TRBV7-9 to TRBJ2-3, with 7 bases that match TRBD2. The origin of this receptor is a human donor in good health (CMV status not recorded). Some clones in this sample may be carry-over from other donors' samples. CDR3 sequence reads: CASSLRAGALTDTQYF. The DNA for the CDR3 is TGTGCCAGCAGCTTAAGGGCGGGAGCGCTCACAGATACGCAGTATTTT.